Following are 9 T cell receptor beta chains from one sample sequenced in a study of blood T cells in healthy people across ages. Through a sample-barcoded 5' primer and a J-beta primer mix, a second PCR was run for roughly 6 to 12 cycles. TCRdb ran MiXCR on the 5' RACE reads and lists one entry per CDR3 protein. This table has approximately 1.5 million distinct CDR3 sequences, 30% to 40% appearing once. Sequencing was carried out using blood. The receptors were gathered from a woman aged 25 to 39 in good health.

The CDR3 bases are TGCGCCAGCAGCTTGTTAAGGAGGACTAGCGAGAACAATGAGCAGTTCTTC. Its translation is CASSLLRRTSENNEQFF. The rearrangement joins TRBV5-1 to TRBJ2-1; 9 positions agree with TRBD2. Germline V gene sequence: CDR1 SGHRS, CDR2 YFSETQ. The CDR3 loop spans 17 amino acids. Trimming cost V 1 base and J 5 bases; bases outside gene matches: 10.

V usage is TRBV6-5 and J usage is TRBJ1-6; D is perhaps TRBD1 (6 bases). The CDR3 runs to 15 residues. The germline gives CDR1 MNHEY, CDR2 SVGAGI. With 0 bases removed from V and 7 bases from J, the gap between germline ends came to 10 bases. The CDR3 nucleotides read TGTGCCAGCAGTTACTCGACTAGGGGGAATTCACCCCTCCACTTT. Protein product: CASSYSTRGNSPLHF.

V gene TRBV29-1 combines with J gene TRBJ2-3; possibly TRBD1 for D (6 bases). V was trimmed by 1 base and J by 0 bases, leaving 11 bases between them. Germline assignment: CDR1 SQVTM and CDR2 ANQGSEA. The CDR3 spans 15 residues. CDR3 sequence (DNA): TGCAGCGTTGAAGGGGGGCCCCTCAGCACAGATACGCAGTATTTT. Amino acid sequence: CSVEGGPLSTDTQYF.

This clonotype turned up a few times. V is TRBV5-1 and J is TRBJ2-1; D is possibly TRBD2 (6 bases). Germline V gene lookup returns CDR1 SGHRS and CDR2 YFSETQ. The germline V and J ends were trimmed by 1 base and 10 bases, with 18 bases remaining between them. The CDR3 consists of 15 residues. This chain's CDR3 is CASSLTTTSNLEQFF. The CDR3 DNA sequence: TGCGCCAGCAGCTTGACAACTACTAGCAACCTAGAGCAGTTCTTC.

This clonotype turned up a few times. The chain uses TRBV15 and TRBJ2-7; D perhaps matches TRBD2 (5 bases). Trimming removed 0 bases at V and 0 bases at J, with 12 bases between. The CDR3 length is 16 residues. Germline V gene data show CDR1 as LNHNV and CDR2 as YYDKDF (reference sequence). CDR3: CATSRDLEVISYEQYF. CDR3 coding DNA: TGTGCCACCAGCAGAGATCTGGAGGTCATCTCCTACGAGCAGTACTTC.

This clonotype came up a few times. The chain joins TRBV20-1 to TRBJ1-2; perhaps TRBD1 as D (5 bases). This CDR3 region has 14 residues. The V gene lost 1 base and the J gene lost 3 bases, with 12 bases spanning the gap. Germline values: CDR1 DFQATT, CDR2 SNEGSKA (reference sequence). CDR3 residues: CSARGGEDDYGYTF. The CDR3 nucleotides are TGCAGTGCTAGAGGAGGGGAGGACGACTATGGCTACACCTTC.

This clonotype has a count of ten or more. The genes are TRBV29-1 and TRBJ2-7, with 9 bases matching TRBD1. The CDR3 sequence is 13 residues long. V dropped 4 bases and J dropped 4; count of bases not matched to a gene: 5. The V gene's germline CDR1 is SQVTM and CDR2 ANQGSEA. CDR3 nucleotides: TGCAGCGTTGCGGACAGGGGAATGTACGAGCAGTACTTC. This sequence encodes CSVADRGMYEQYF.

In DNA form, the CDR3 reads TGTGCCACCAGCAGAGAAATCTTGAGGGCTTCCTACGAGCAGTACTTC. Encoded protein: CATSREILRASYEQYF. The chain joins TRBV15 to TRBJ2-7; D is perhaps TRBD2 (5 bases). Germline V gives CDR1 LNHNV, CDR2 YYDKDF (reference sequence). The ends were cut back, 0 bases at V and 1 base at J, with 13 bases in the middle. The CDR3 loop spans 16 amino acids.

The V and J genes are TRBV14 and TRBJ2-7, with D maybe TRBD2 (5 bases). The end of the DNA fits TRBJ2-5 better, so the J call may be wrong. The CDR3 covers 17 residues. Germline assignment: CDR1 SGHDN and CDR2 FVKESK. Here the CDR3 reads CASSQDTRAYLQETQYF. The DNA for the CDR3 is TGTGCCAGCAGCCAAGATACGAGGGCCTATTTACAAGAGACCCAGTACTTC.